The 25 T cell receptor beta chains given below trace back to one sample, sequenced in a study of T cell responses to AZD1222 COVID-19 vaccine. Sequenced by immunoSEQ multiplex PCR; TCRdb stores in-frame clones only, minus some. This table has about 130,000 clones, roughly 92% appearing once. The sample consisted of peripheral blood, taken 28 days after the second AZD1222 dose. These receptors all stem from an adult who received the AZD1222 COVID-19 vaccine.

J is TRBJ2-7 and V is TRBV7-2; D assignment may be TRBD1 or TRBD2 (5 bases each). The CDR3 is 18 residues long. Germline lookup yields CDR1 SGHTA and CDR2 FQGNSA. The V end lost 2 bases, the J end lost 1 base, and 21 bases lay between the germline ends. The CDR3: CASSLWDRARASSYEQYF. The CDR3, as DNA: TGTGCCAGCAGCTTATGGGACCGGGCCCGGGCGTCTTCCTACGAGCAGTACTTC.

The gene calls are TRBV2 and TRBJ1-6; D not certain. The CDR3 contains 14 residues. V shed 4 bases and J shed 13 bases, with 17 bases lying between them. Per germline, CDR1 SNHLY and CDR2 FYNNEI. CDR3 nucleotides: TGTGCCAGCAGTGTTTCATGGCCTAGGTCGCCCCTCCACTTT. As protein: CASSVSWPRSPLHF.

This clone came up once. The chain links TRBV10-3 to TRBJ2-3; D is unclear. Trimming removed 0 bases from V and 1 base from J, with 5 bases in between. Germline values: CDR1 ENHRY, CDR2 SYGVKD. This CDR3 comprises 14 residues. This chain's CDR3 is CAISESTGTDTQYF. In DNA, the CDR3 is TGTGCCATCAGTGAGTCAACAGGCACAGATACGCAGTATTTT.

This chain connects TRBV19 to TRBJ1-5; no clear D. V was trimmed by 8 bases and J by 0 bases, leaving 14 bases between them. Germline-derived CDR1 and CDR2 are LNHDA and SQIVND (reference sequence). The CDR3 covers 15 residues. CDR3 in DNA: TGTGCCAGTTCCTGGGCCGTGTATAGCAATCAGCCCCAGCATTTT. It codes for CASSWAVYSNQPQHF.

This chain joins TRBV11-3 and TRBJ2-7; a weak D match, TRBD2 (7 bases). The CDR3 runs to 14 residues. The germline gives CDR1 SGHNT, CDR2 YENEEA. Trimming cost V 3 bases and J 5 bases, with 14 bases left between them. The CDR3 loop is CASSLGGAIDEQYF. The CDR3 coding sequence is TGTGCCAGCAGCTTGGGGGGGGCTATCGACGAGCAGTACTTC.

DNA for the CDR3: TGTGCCAGCAGTCTGGACTGGAGGGGCACCGGGGAGCTGTTTTTT. It specifies CASSLDWRGTGELFF. The chain has TRBV2 and TRBJ2-2; D is perhaps TRBD2 (6 bases). In germline, CDR1 is SNHLY, CDR2 FYNNEI. The CDR3 covers 15 residues. The V and J ends lost 5 bases and 4 bases respectively, with 14 bases between them.

The rearrangement joins TRBV9 to TRBJ2-3; a weak D match, TRBD2 (7 bases). The CDR3 is 14 residues long. The germline V gene has CDR1 SGDLS and CDR2 YYNGEE. The ends were cut back, 3 bases at V and 2 bases at J, with 10 bases in the middle. The CDR3 nucleotides are TGTGCCAGCAGCGGGGGGGGCTCCACAGATACGCAGTATTTT. Its translation: CASSGGGSTDTQYF. Full variable domain (missing parts from reference TRBV9 and TRBJ2-3): DSGVTQTPKHLITATGQRVTLRCSPRSGDLSVYWYQQSLDQGLQFLIQYYNGEERAKGNILERFSAQQFPDLHSELNLSSLELGDSALYFCASSGGGSTDTQYFGPGTRLTVL.

The chain recombines TRBV28 with TRBJ1-4, with D hard to call. V was trimmed by 11 bases and J by 0 bases, leaving 16 bases between them. The CDR3 sequence is 15 residues long. Germline values: CDR1 MDHEN, CDR2 SYDVKM. CDR3 in amino acids: CAAGGRSTTNEKLFF. Written as DNA, the CDR3 is TGTGCCGCTGGCGGGCGATCTACAACTAATGAAAAACTGTTTTTT. Full variable domain (missing parts from reference TRBV28 and TRBJ1-4): DVKVTQSSRYLVKRTGEKVFLECVQDMDHENMFWYRQDPGLGLRLIYFSYDVKMKEKGDIPEGYSVSREKKERFSLILESASTNQTSMYLCAAGGRSTTNEKLFFGSGTQLSVL.

This clone was picked up one time. This rearrangement joins TRBV27 to TRBJ1-1; D is possibly TRBD1 (5 bases). The V end was cut by 1 base, the J end by 4 bases, with 10 bases between. This CDR3 contains 14 residues. Per germline, CDR1 MNHEY and CDR2 SMNVEV (reference sequence). The CDR3 loop is CASSLLGGGTEAFF. As DNA, the CDR3 is TGTGCCAGCAGTTTATTGGGGGGAGGCACTGAAGCTTTCTTT.

This rearrangement joins TRBV19 to TRBJ2-7; 10 bases are shared with TRBD2. The CDR3 is made up of 14 amino acids. J was trimmed by 6 bases and V by 7 bases; bases with no gene match: 9. The germline V gene has CDR1 LNHDA and CDR2 SQIVND (reference sequence). The CDR3 loop is CASMGLAGASEQYF. CDR3 nucleotide sequence: TGTGCCAGTATGGGCCTAGCGGGAGCCTCCGAGCAGTACTTC.

The rearrangement uses TRBV19 and TRBJ2-5, with D possibly TRBD1 on 6 matching bases. Germline V gene sequence: CDR1 LNHDA, CDR2 SQIVND (reference sequence). The CDR3 length is 14 residues. Trimming left V 5 bases short and J 1 base short, with 11 bases between. CDR3 sequence: CASSVGQLQETQYF. The CDR3 nucleotides read TGTGCCAGTAGTGTGGGACAACTCCAAGAGACCCAGTACTTC.

This chain uses TRBV28 with TRBJ2-7; D is undetermined. The V and J ends lost 5 bases and 8 bases respectively, with 22 bases between them. CDR1 and CDR2 from the germline V gene are MDHEN and SYDVKM. The CDR3 runs to 15 residues. Here the CDR3 reads CASSGPFVGAIKQYF. In DNA form, the CDR3 reads TGTGCCAGCAGTGGACCATTTGTAGGCGCCATAAAGCAGTACTTC.

The rearrangement uses TRBV9 and TRBJ2-7; 9 nucleotides match TRBD2. The trim removed 0 bases at V and 2 bases at J, leaving 12 bases unmatched. The CDR3 is 18 amino acids. Germline CDR1 SGDLS, CDR2 YYNGEE. CDR3 sequence (DNA): TGTGCCAGCAGCGTAGATACTAGCGGGTGGGGACATACCTACGAGCAGTACTTC. It yields the protein CASSVDTSGWGHTYEQYF.

The rearrangement joins TRBV28 to TRBJ1-5; possibly TRBD1 for D (6 bases). The CDR3 sequence is 15 residues long. Deletions cut 5 bases from V and 3 bases from J, with 14 bases between. CDR1 and CDR2 (germline): MDHEN, SYDVKM. The DNA of the CDR3 is TGTGCCAGCAGTCTGTTACAGGGAGTCAATCAGCCCCAGCATTTT. This translates into CASSLLQGVNQPQHF.

This clone was seen once. The gene calls are TRBV30 and TRBJ1-6, with D maybe TRBD1 (5 bases). Trimming shortened V by 2 bases and J by 6 bases, and 11 bases separated the two germline ends. The germline V gene encodes CDR1 GTSNPN and CDR2 SVGIG (reference sequence). This CDR3 is 14 amino acids long. This chain's CDR3 is CAWSRGQGNSPLHF. The DNA for the CDR3 is TGTGCCTGGAGTCGCGGGCAGGGTAATTCACCCCTCCACTTT.

The chain uses TRBV7-2 and TRBJ2-3; 11 nucleotides align to TRBD2. Germline CDR1 is SGHTA and CDR2 is FQGNSA. With V trimmed by 3 bases and J by 5 bases, 7 bases remained unmatched. CDR3 length equals 16 residues. The CDR3 nucleotides read TGTGCCAGCAGCTTCAATAGCGGGGGGGCCGGAGATACGCAGTATTTT. This sequence encodes CASSFNSGGAGDTQYF.

The chain links TRBV5-5 to TRBJ1-5; D is perhaps TRBD1 (5 bases). Germline CDR1 SGHKS, CDR2 YYEKEE (reference sequence). The CDR3 extends over 14 amino acids. Trimming left V 0 bases short and J 3 bases short, with 7 bases between. CDR3 sequence reads: CASSLGQPNQPQHF. The DNA of the CDR3 is TGTGCCAGCAGCTTGGGACAGCCCAATCAGCCCCAGCATTTT.

The rearrangement joins TRBV6-6 to TRBJ2-5; TRBD1 aligns across 10 bases. The CDR3 consists of 13 residues. V trimming: 6 bases; J trimming: 6 bases; junction bases outside the gene matches: 4. The V gene's germline CDR1 is MNHNY and CDR2 SVGAGI (reference sequence). CDR3 in amino acids: CASSWDRGKTQYF. The CDR3 bases are TGTGCCAGCAGCTGGGACAGGGGAAAGACCCAGTACTTC.

The rearrangement joins TRBV19 to TRBJ2-7; D might be TRBD2 (6 bases). CDR1 LNHDA and CDR2 SQIVND come from the germline V gene (reference sequence). V lost 5 bases and J lost 4, with 18 bases in between. This CDR3 region has 15 residues. This CDR3 is CASSAWGDSPYEQYF. The CDR3, as DNA: TGTGCCAGTAGTGCCTGGGGGGATTCCCCTTACGAGCAGTACTTC. Looking up the rest from reference TRBV19 and TRBJ2-7 gives the full variable domain: DGGITQSPKYLFRKEGQNVTLSCEQNLNHDAMYWYRQDPGQGLRLIYYSQIVNDFQKGDIAEGYSVSREKKESFPLTVTSAQKNPTAFYLCASSAWGDSPYEQYFGPGTRLTVT.

This chain connects TRBV27 to TRBJ1-1, with D maybe TRBD1 (5 bases). The CDR3 runs 13 residues. In germline, CDR1 is MNHEY, CDR2 SMNVEV (reference sequence). The germline V and J ends were trimmed by 5 bases and 5 bases, with 12 bases remaining between them. The CDR3 DNA follows: TGTGCCAGCAGTCTCAGGGAGGGAACTGAAGCTTTCTTT. It translates to CASSLREGTEAFF.

The rearrangement uses TRBV7-2 and TRBJ2-1, with 11 bases that match TRBD2. CDR1 SGHTA and CDR2 FQGNSA come from the germline V gene. The CDR3 covers 15 residues. Unmatched junction bases numbered 4, after V lost 4 bases and J lost 5 bases. CDR3: CASSSRLAGHNEQFF. Here the CDR3 DNA reads TGTGCCAGCAGCTCGAGACTAGCGGGGCACAATGAGCAGTTCTTC.

Remarks on this clone: Other DNA sequences within the sample encode an identical CDR3. The chain couples TRBV9 to TRBJ1-1; no reliable D call. The CDR3 is 13 residues long. The germline CDR1 and CDR2 sequences are SGDLS and YYNGEE. V dropped 4 bases and J dropped 1 base, with 8 bases sitting between them. The CDR3 bases are TGTGCCAGCAGCCCTAGACCGAACACTGAAGCTTTCTTT. Translation: CASSPRPNTEAFF.

This chain links TRBV11-1 with TRBJ2-7; tentatively, D is TRBD1 (5 bases). CDR3 size: 13 residues. The germline V gene has CDR1 SGHAT and CDR2 FQDESV (reference sequence). V lost 1 base and J lost 4, with 8 bases in between. Written as DNA, the CDR3 is TGTGCCAGCAGCTTAGAAAGGGGTTACGAGCAGTACTTC. Translating gives CASSLERGYEQYF.

This rearrangement joins TRBV4-2 to TRBJ2-1; TRBD2 is a possible D gene (6 bases). Germline V gene sequence: CDR1 LGHNA, CDR2 YNFKEQ. V was trimmed by 4 bases and J by 5 bases, leaving 9 bases between them. The CDR3 spans 13 residues. Here the CDR3 DNA reads TGTGCCAGCAGCCGGGGACTTGACAATGAGCAGTTCTTC. Its protein is CASSRGLDNEQFF.

The gene calls are TRBV6-5 and TRBJ1-2; no definite D call. CDR3 size: 15 residues. CDR1 is MNHEY and CDR2 is SVGAGI in the germline V gene. V was shortened by 2 bases and J by 0 bases, with 10 bases between the two germline ends. CDR3 residues: CASSYRESSNYGYTF. Written as DNA, the CDR3 is TGTGCCAGCAGTTACAGGGAATCGTCTAACTATGGCTACACCTTC.